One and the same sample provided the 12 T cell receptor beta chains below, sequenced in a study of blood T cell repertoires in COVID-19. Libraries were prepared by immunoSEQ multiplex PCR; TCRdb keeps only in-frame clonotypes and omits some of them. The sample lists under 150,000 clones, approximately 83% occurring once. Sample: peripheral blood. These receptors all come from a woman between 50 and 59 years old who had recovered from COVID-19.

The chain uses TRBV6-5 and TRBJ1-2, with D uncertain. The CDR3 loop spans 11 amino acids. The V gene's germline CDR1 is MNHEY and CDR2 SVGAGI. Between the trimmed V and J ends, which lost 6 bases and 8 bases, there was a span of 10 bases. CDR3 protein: CASSSGVGYTF. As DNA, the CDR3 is TGTGCCAGCAGCTCGGGAGTCGGCTACACCTTC.

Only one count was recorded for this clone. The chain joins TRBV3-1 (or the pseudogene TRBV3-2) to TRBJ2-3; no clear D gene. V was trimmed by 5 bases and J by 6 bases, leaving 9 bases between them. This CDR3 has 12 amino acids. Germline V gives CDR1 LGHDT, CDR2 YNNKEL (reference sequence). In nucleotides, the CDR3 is TGTGCCAGCAGCTTTTCCAGGGATACGCAGTATTTT. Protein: CASSFSRDTQYF.

CDR3 bases: TGTGCCAGCAGCTTGGACAGGGGACTTGCCACCGGGGAGCTGTTTTTT. This codes for CASSLDRGLATGELFF. The genes are TRBV5-4 and TRBJ2-2; D possibly corresponds to TRBD1 (7 bases). V lost 0 bases and J 4 bases, leaving 13 bases between the germline ends. This CDR3 is 16 amino acids long. CDR1 SGHNT and CDR2 YYREEE come from the germline V gene (reference sequence).

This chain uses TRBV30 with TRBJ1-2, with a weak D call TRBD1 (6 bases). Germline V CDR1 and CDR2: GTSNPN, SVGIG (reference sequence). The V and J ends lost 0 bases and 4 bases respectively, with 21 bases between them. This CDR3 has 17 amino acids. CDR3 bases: TGTGCCTGGAGTGTACGTGGCCTACAGGGTGATGTCTATGGCTACACCTTC. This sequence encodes CAWSVRGLQGDVYGYTF.

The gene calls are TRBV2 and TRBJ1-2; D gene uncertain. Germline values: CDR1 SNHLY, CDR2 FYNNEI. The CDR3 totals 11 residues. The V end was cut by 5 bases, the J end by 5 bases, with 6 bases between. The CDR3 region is CASSPEYGYTF. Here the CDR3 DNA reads TGTGCCAGCAGTCCGGAGTATGGCTACACCTTC.

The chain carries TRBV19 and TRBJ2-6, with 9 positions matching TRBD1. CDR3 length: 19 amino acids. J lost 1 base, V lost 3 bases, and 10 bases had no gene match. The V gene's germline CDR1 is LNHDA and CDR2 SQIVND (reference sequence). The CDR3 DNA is TGTGCCAGTAGTATCCAAGGGACAGGGAGTCGGTCTGGGGCCAACGTCCTGACTTTC. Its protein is CASSIQGTGSRSGANVLTF.

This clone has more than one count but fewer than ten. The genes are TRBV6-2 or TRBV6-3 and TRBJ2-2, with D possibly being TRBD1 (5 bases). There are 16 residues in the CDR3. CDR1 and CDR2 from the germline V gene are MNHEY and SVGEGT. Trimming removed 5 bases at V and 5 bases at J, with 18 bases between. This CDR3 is CASSPRQNPRTGELFF. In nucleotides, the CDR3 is TGTGCCAGCAGTCCCCGACAGAACCCGAGGACCGGGGAGCTGTTTTTT.

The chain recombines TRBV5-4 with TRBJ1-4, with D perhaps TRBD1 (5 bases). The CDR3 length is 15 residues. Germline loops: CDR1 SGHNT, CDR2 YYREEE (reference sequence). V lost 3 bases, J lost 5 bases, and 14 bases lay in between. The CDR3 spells CASSSQQVANEKLFF. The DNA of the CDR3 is TGTGCCAGCAGCTCTCAACAGGTTGCGAATGAAAAACTGTTTTTT.

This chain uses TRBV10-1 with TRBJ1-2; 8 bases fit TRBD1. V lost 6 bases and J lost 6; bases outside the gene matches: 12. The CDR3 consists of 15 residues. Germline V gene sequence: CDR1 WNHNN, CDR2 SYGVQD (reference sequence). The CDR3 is CASSAGQGHVDGYTF. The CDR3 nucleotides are TGCGCCAGCAGCGCCGGACAGGGTCACGTCGATGGCTACACCTTC.

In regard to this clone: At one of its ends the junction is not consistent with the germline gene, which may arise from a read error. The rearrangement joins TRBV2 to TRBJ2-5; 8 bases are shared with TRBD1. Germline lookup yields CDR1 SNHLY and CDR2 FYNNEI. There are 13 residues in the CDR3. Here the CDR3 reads CASSDQGAEPQYF. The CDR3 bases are TGTGCCAGCAGTGATCAGGGGGCAGAGCCCCAGTACTTC.

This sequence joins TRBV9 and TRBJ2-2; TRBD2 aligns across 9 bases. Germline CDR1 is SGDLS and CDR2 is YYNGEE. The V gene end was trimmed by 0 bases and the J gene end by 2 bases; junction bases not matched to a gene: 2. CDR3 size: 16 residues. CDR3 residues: CASSVVRGGNTGELFF. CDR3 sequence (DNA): TGTGCCAGCAGCGTAGTGCGGGGGGGCAACACCGGGGAGCTGTTTTTT.

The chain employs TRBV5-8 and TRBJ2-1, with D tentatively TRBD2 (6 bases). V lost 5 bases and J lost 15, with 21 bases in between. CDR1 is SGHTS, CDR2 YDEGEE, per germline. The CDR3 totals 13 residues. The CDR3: CASRHYRTTHLFF. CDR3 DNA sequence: TGTGCCAGCAGACATTATCGGACTACGCACCTGTTCTTC.